The rows below give T cell receptor beta chains drawn from one sample of a study of graft-versus-host responses after intestinal transplantation. Clones were sequenced by immunoSEQ multiplex PCR, and TCRdb holds only the in-frame ones, with some missing. Here the sample spans more than 100,000 clones, 85% to 95% being singletons. These receptors have no identified antigens. Sequenced here: unstimulated CD4+ T cells sorted from spleen or lymph node cells, sampled before intestinal transplant. These receptors all stem from a human donor who received an intestinal transplant. Both conserved end residues are part of each CDR3. Fields, in order: D gene, V gene, J gene, clone size, CDR3 protein, CDR3 DNA. A D gene is named only where the DNA matches it firmly. Size is stated for part of the rows, as once, few or many counts, or as a class when the clone is expanded.

TRBD1	TRBV6-1	TRBJ1-5	NA	CASSRQGVRYQPQHF	TGTGCCAGCAGTAGACAGGGGGTTAGGTATCAGCCCCAGCATTTT
NA	TRBV5-1	TRBJ2-2	NA	CASSLRSGTGELFF	TGCGCCAGCAGCTTAAGAAGTGGGACCGGGGAGCTGTTTTTT
NA	TRBV18	TRBJ2-7	NA	CASSPPVGQGTYEQYF	TGTGCCAGCTCACCACCGGTAGGTCAGGGGACCTACGAGCAGTACTTC
TRBD1	TRBV6-5	TRBJ1-1	NA	CASSYLQGATEAFF	TGTGCCAGCAGTTACTTACAGGGGGCCACTGAAGCTTTCTTT
NA	TRBV13	TRBJ1-1	NA	CASSRGTFTEAFF	TGTGCCAGCAGCCGTGGGACATTCACTGAAGCTTTCTTT
TRBD2	TRBV15	TRBJ2-1	NA	CATSSDRDYMSNEQFF	TGTGCCACCAGCAGTGACCGGGACTACATGTCCAATGAGCAGTTCTTC
NA	TRBV15	TRBJ2-1	NA	CATSANVGGSSYNEQFF	TGTGCCACCAGCGCGAACGTAGGCGGGTCCTCCTACAATGAGCAGTTCTTC
NA	TRBV9	TRBJ2-3	NA	CASSAVEGSTDTQYF	TGTGCCAGCAGCGCGGTAGAAGGGAGCACAGATACGCAGTATTTT
TRBD2	TRBV12-5	TRBJ2-5	once	CASGLDSGGTQYF	TGTGCTAGTGGTTTGGATTCGGGGGGGACCCAGTACTTC
NA	TRBV27	TRBJ1-4	NA	CASSPYQGAEKLFF	TGTGCCAGCAGTCCCTATCAGGGAGCCGAAAAACTGTTTTTT
NA	TRBV28	TRBJ2-3	NA	CASTGAGTADTQYF	TGTGCCAGCACCGGGGCGGGAACCGCAGATACGCAGTATTTT
TRBD2	TRBV5-8	TRBJ2-1	NA	CASSQLAGFSYNEQFF	TGTGCCAGCAGCCAATTAGCGGGGTTTTCCTACAATGAGCAGTTCTTC
TRBD1	TRBV11-3	TRBJ2-5	NA	CASSPGTGNMQETQYF	TGTGCCAGCAGCCCGGGGACAGGGAACATGCAAGAGACCCAGTACTTC
NA	TRBV18	TRBJ2-7	NA	CASSPGGEQYF	TGTGCCAGCTCACCAGGGGGCGAGCAGTACTTC
NA	TRBV19	TRBJ2-6	NA	CASTMWGGSGANVLTF	TGTGCCAGTACCATGTGGGGAGGCTCTGGGGCCAACGTCCTGACTTTC
NA	TRBV9	TRBJ2-3	once	CASSPSDRPTDTQYF	TGTGCCAGCAGCCCCTCGGACAGACCCACAGATACGCAGTATTTT
TRBD2	TRBV13	TRBJ2-5	NA	CASSPRLAGDTSQETQYF	TGTGCCAGCAGCCCCCGACTAGCGGGAGACACTAGCCAAGAGACCCAGTACTTC
NA	TRBV9	TRBJ1-1	once	CASSVDRETEAFF	TGTGCCAGCAGCGTAGACAGGGAAACTGAAGCTTTCTTT
NA	TRBV9	TRBJ1-2	NA	CASSVTGTTYGYTF	TGTGCCAGCAGCGTAACGGGGACAACCTATGGCTACACCTTC
NA	TRBV5-1	TRBJ1-2	NA	CASSTQYRASSGGYTF	TGCGCCAGCAGCACGCAATACCGGGCCTCCTCAGGGGGCTACACCTTC
NA	TRBV19	TRBJ2-3	NA	CASSIVPGAGVADTQYF	TGTGCCAGTAGTATAGTTCCGGGGGCGGGAGTAGCAGATACGCAGTATTTT
TRBD1	TRBV28	TRBJ1-5	NA	CASRPDRGNQPQHF	TGTGCCAGCAGACCGGACAGGGGGAATCAGCCCCAGCATTTT
NA	TRBV30	TRBJ1-5	NA	CAWARGDQPQHF	TGTGCCTGGGCCCGAGGAGATCAGCCCCAGCATTTT
NA	TRBV5-1	TRBJ2-1	NA	CASSGGGPTYNEQFF	TGCGCCAGCAGCGGAGGGGGACCCACATACAATGAGCAGTTCTTC
NA	TRBV18	TRBJ1-1	once	CASSPMGVGTEAFF	TGTGCCAGCTCACCTATGGGCGTGGGCACTGAAGCTTTCTTT
NA	TRBV5-1	TRBJ2-5	NA	CASSPPPVAGETQYF	TGCGCCAGCAGCCCTCCCCCGGTAGCTGGCGAGACCCAGTACTTC
TRBD2	TRBV11-2	TRBJ2-7	NA	CASSTISGEQYF	TGTGCCAGCAGCACCATTAGCGGGGAGCAGTACTTC
NA	TRBV28	TRBJ1-2	few	CASSSSAGYTF	TGTGCCAGCAGTTCCTCAGCGGGCTACACCTTC
NA	TRBV25-1	TRBJ2-1	NA	CASSEQVTYNEQFF	TGTGCCAGCAGTGAACAGGTCACCTACAATGAGCAGTTCTTC
NA	TRBV27	TRBJ2-5	NA	CASSLDEARAGTQYF	TGTGCCAGCAGTTTGGACGAGGCCAGGGCCGGGACCCAGTACTTC
TRBD2	TRBV27	TRBJ2-2	NA	CASSPRLARGWELFF	TGTGCCAGCAGTCCGAGACTAGCGCGCGGGTGGGAGCTGTTTTTT
TRBD2	TRBV2	TRBJ2-1	NA	CASGLAGQMFF	TGTGCCAGCGGCCTAGCGGGGCAGATGTTCTTC
TRBD1	TRBV10-3	TRBJ1-1	NA	CAISANRGQDTEAFF	TGTGCCATCAGTGCCAACAGGGGGCAGGACACTGAAGCTTTCTTT
NA	TRBV5-6	TRBJ2-1	once	CASSLEMGNEQFF	TGTGCCAGCAGCTTGGAAATGGGCAATGAGCAGTTCTTC
NA	TRBV6-5	TRBJ2-7	few	CASREATPGEQYF	TGTGCCAGCCGAGAGGCGACACCGGGAGAGCAGTACTTC
NA	TRBV5-4	TRBJ1-4	NA	CASSHGENSATNEKLFF	TGTGCCAGCAGCCACGGAGAGAACAGTGCAACTAATGAAAAACTGTTTTTT
NA	TRBV18	TRBJ1-3	NA	CASSPQSPDLSGNTIYF	TGTGCCAGCTCACCACAATCGCCGGATCTCTCTGGAAACACCATATATTTT
TRBD1	TRBV6-1	TRBJ2-7	once	CASADRGGQQYF	TGTGCCAGCGCGGACAGGGGGGGACAGCAGTACTTC
NA	TRBV18	TRBJ2-2	NA	CASSPLENTGELFF	TGTGCCAGCTCACCACTAGAGAACACCGGGGAGCTGTTTTTT
TRBD1	TRBV2	TRBJ1-2	NA	CASSPGTGFGYTF	TGTGCCAGCAGTCCCGGGACAGGGTTTGGCTACACCTTC
TRBD1	TRBV6-4	TRBJ2-1	NA	CASSGDRVGFGEQFF	TGTGCCAGCAGCGGCGACAGGGTCGGTTTTGGTGAGCAGTTCTTC
TRBD2	TRBV9	TRBJ2-7	NA	CASSAGTASGTYEQYF	TGTGCCAGCAGCGCAGGAACGGCTAGCGGGACCTACGAGCAGTACTTC
NA	TRBV19	TRBJ2-7	NA	CASSRHPRDYEQYF	TGTGCCAGTTCCAGACACCCAAGAGATTACGAGCAGTACTTC
TRBD2	TRBV5-1	TRBJ2-2	NA	CASSLGLGGSNTGELFF	TGCGCCAGCAGCTTGGGCCTGGGAGGGTCGAACACCGGGGAGCTGTTTTTT